The rows below give T cell receptor beta chains drawn from one sample of a study of blood T cell repertoires in COVID-19. Measured with immunoSEQ multiplex PCR; TCRdb has only the in-frame clones, and not every one. The sample consists of 200,000 to 250,000 clones, roughly four fifths of them appearing once. The sample was peripheral blood. The receptor set was obtained from a woman older than 75 with COVID-19, enrolled during active disease. CDR3s include the opening cysteine and the closing phenylalanine or tryptophan. Each record gives: J gene, V gene, CDR3 protein.

>TRBJ2-3|TRBV4-1
CASSHSGAGTDTQYF
>TRBJ2-5|TRBV3-1/TRBV3-2
CASSRETGGWETQYF
>TRBJ1-1|TRBV11-2
CASSGQGVNTEAFF
>TRBJ1-1|TRBV27
CASSLTRWDTEAFF
>TRBJ1-1|TRBV7-2
CASSPGGGSEAFF
>TRBJ1-1|TRBV29-1
CSVAKDSTVPEAFF
>TRBJ1-3|TRBV18
CASSTTARGENTIYF
>TRBJ2-1|TRBV11-2
CASSFQVEQFF
>TRBJ2-2|TRBV4-2
CASSQVRTGGLTGELFF
>TRBJ1-3|TRBV19
CASSLGRPSSGNTIYF
>TRBJ2-2|TRBV3-1/TRBV3-2
CASSQGLATNTGELFF
>TRBJ2-5|TRBV5-1
CASSSGPVFSGTANQETQYF
>TRBJ2-1|TRBV19
CASSTNLGAEQFF
>TRBJ2-5|TRBV2
CASSVAGGQETQYF
>TRBJ1-6|TRBV5-6
CASSPRQGWNSPLHF
>TRBJ2-7|TRBV9
CASSATGTGPLEQYF
>TRBJ2-5|TRBV5-4
CASSRAGGETQYF
>TRBJ1-3|TRBV5-1
CASSLGVDLFSGNTIYF
>TRBJ1-2|TRBV28
CASKGGDYGYTF
>TRBJ1-2|TRBV20-1
CSARDIGYTF
>TRBJ1-1|TRBV12-3/TRBV12-4
CASSLGGIAFF
>TRBJ1-5|TRBV9
CASSKDGNPWQPQHF
>TRBJ2-1|TRBV7-3
CASSSRAGRGVTSGYTGEQFF
>TRBJ2-5|TRBV7-6
CASSLGAGAPETQYF
>TRBJ2-1|TRBV14
CASSQAGGLQFF
>TRBJ2-3|TRBV7-9
CASSPWASTDTQYF
>TRBJ2-2|TRBV7-9
CASRVGGLNTGELFF
>TRBJ2-7|TRBV28
CASSLSGQGGYEQYF
>TRBJ2-7|TRBV6-5
CASRTRGRASEEQYF
>TRBJ1-5|TRBV19
CASSPAGFNQPQHF
>TRBJ2-7|TRBV5-8
CASSQGTGGEQYF
>TRBJ1-3|TRBV9
CASSPRGGGSSGNTIYF
>TRBJ2-3|TRBV24-1
CATSDPSGGADTQYF
>TRBJ2-2|TRBV6-5
CASSLTRLRSGELFF
>TRBJ1-5|TRBV27
CASNGPAGPQHF
>TRBJ1-1|TRBV18
CASSPTGPNTEAFF
>TRBJ2-3|TRBV5-1
CASSEQGIDTQYF
>TRBJ2-2|TRBV5-1
CASSYGQTTGELFF
>TRBJ1-6|TRBV5-1
CASSPGVPGQVPYNSPLHF
>TRBJ2-3|TRBV7-3
CASSSAGGAPSTDTQYF
>TRBJ2-2|TRBV3-1/TRBV3-2
CASSQPGQINTGELFF
>TRBJ1-6|TRBV6-5
CASSYQGAYNSPLHF
>TRBJ1-2|TRBV6-1
CASSERAGFMDTF
>TRBJ2-3|TRBV7-3
CASSLSPGGVDTQYF
>TRBJ1-3|TRBV3-1/TRBV3-2
CASSQDSLTEKGNTIYF
>TRBJ1-5|TRBV6-5
CASSYSGARLDQPQHF
>TRBJ2-5|TRBV6-1
CASSESWRQSRETQYF
>TRBJ2-5|TRBV5-1
CASKPGTGGQETQYF
>TRBJ1-2|TRBV7-9
CASSPYGSLYGYTF
>TRBJ1-2|TRBV28
CASSPGQRYGYTF